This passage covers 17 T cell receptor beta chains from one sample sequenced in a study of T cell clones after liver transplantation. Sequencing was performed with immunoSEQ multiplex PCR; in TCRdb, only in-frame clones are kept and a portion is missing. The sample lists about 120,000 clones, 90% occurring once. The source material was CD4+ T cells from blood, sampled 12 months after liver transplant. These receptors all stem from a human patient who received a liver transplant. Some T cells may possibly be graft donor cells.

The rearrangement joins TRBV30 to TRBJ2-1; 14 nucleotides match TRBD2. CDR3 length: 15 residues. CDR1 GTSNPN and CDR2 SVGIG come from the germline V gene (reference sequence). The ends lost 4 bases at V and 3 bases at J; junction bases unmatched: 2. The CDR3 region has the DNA TGTGCCTGGAAGGGACTAGCGGGAGACTACAATGAGCAGTTCTTC. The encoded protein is CAWKGLAGDYNEQFF.

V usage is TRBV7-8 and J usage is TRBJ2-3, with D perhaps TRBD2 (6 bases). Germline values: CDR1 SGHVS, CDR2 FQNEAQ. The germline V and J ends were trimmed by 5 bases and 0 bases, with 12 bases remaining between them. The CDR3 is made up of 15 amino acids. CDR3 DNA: TGTGCCAGCAGCCCCTTTGCGGGGAGCACAGATACGCAGTATTTT. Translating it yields CASSPFAGSTDTQYF.

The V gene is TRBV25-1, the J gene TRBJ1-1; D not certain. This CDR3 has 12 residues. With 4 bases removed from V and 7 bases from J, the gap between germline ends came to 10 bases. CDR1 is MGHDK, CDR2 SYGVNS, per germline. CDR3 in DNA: TGTGCCAGCAGTGGCCCAAGTAGTGAAGCTTTCTTT. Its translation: CASSGPSSEAFF. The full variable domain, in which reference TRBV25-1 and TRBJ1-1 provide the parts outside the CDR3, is EADIYQTPRYLVIGTGKKITLECSQTMGHDKMYWYQQDPGMELHLIHYSYGVNSTEKGDLSSESTVSRIRTEHFPLTLESARPSHTSQYLCASSGPSSEAFFGQGTRLTVV.

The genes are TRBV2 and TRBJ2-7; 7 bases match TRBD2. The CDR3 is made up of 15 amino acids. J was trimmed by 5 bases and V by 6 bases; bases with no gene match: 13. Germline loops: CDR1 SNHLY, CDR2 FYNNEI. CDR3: CASRVPGLGVHEQYF. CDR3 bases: TGTGCCAGCAGGGTCCCAGGACTAGGGGTCCACGAGCAGTACTTC.

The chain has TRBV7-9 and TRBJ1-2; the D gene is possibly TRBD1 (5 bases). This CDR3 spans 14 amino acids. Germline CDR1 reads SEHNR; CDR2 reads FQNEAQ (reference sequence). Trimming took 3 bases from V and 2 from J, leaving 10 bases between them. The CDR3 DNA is TGTGCCAGCAGCTTTCCAGGGCTGAACTATGGCTACACCTTC. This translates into CASSFPGLNYGYTF.

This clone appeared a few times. CDR3 sequence (DNA): TGTGCCAGCAGCTCCATCGGGAGGGCCAGGGATGAGCAGTTCTTC. Encoded protein: CASSSIGRARDEQFF. The rearrangement joins TRBV7-2 to TRBJ2-1; the match to TRBD2 covers 8 bases. Unmatched junction bases numbered 10, after V lost 4 bases and J lost 8 bases. The germline V gene encodes CDR1 SGHTA and CDR2 FQGNSA. This CDR3 is built from 15 residues.

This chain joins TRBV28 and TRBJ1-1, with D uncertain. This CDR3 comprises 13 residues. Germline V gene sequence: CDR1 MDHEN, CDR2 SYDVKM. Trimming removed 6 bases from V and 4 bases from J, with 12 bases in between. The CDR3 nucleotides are TGTGCCAGCAGCGTCATTTCAGCCACTGAAGCTTTCTTT. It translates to CASSVISATEAFF.

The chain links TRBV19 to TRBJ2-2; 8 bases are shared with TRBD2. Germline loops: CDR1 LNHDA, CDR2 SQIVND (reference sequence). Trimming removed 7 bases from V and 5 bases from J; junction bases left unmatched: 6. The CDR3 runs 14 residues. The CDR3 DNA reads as TGTGCCAGTACCCCGCTAGCGGGTACCGGGGAGCTGTTTTTT. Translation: CASTPLAGTGELFF. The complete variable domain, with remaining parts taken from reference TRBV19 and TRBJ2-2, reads DGGITQSPKYLFRKEGQNVTLSCEQNLNHDAMYWYRQDPGQGLRLIYYSQIVNDFQKGDIAEGYSVSREKKESFPLTVTSAQKNPTAFYLCASTPLAGTGELFFGEGSRLTVL.

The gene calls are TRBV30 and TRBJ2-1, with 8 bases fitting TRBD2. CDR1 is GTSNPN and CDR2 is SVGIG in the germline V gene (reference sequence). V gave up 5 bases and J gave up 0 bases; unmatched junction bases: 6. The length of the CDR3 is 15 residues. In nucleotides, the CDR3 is TGTGCCTGGGCGGGTGCGGGAGGCTCCTACAATGAGCAGTTCTTC. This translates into CAWAGAGGSYNEQFF.

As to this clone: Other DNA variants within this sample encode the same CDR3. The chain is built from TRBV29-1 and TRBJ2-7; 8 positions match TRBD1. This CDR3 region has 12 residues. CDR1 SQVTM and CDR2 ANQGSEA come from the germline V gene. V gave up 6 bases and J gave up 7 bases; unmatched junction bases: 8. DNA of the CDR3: TGCAGCGTGACGACAGGGGCGGGGGAGCAGTACTTC. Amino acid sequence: CSVTTGAGEQYF.

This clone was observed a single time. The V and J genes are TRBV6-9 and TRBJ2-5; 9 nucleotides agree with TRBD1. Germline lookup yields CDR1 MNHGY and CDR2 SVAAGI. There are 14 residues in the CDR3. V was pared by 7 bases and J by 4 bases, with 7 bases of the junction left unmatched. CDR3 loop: CASTDLTGGETQYF. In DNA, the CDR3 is TGTGCCAGCACCGATTTGACAGGGGGAGAGACCCAGTACTTC.

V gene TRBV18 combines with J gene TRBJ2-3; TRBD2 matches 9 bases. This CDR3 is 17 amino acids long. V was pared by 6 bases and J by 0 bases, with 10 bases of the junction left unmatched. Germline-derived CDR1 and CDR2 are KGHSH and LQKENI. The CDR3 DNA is TGTGCCAGCTCCCCTGCTAGTGCGGGAGGGAGCACAGATACGCAGTATTTT. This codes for CASSPASAGGSTDTQYF.

CDR3 in amino acids: CASSFRDSFYEQYF. The CDR3 DNA follows: TGTGCCAGCAGCTTTCGGGACAGCTTCTACGAGCAGTACTTC. The chain joins TRBV7-2 to TRBJ2-7; 7 nucleotides match TRBD1. The V segment lost 3 bases and the J segment 3 bases; nucleotides outside the gene matches: 5. This CDR3 has 14 amino acids. The germline V gene encodes CDR1 SGHTA and CDR2 FQGNSA.

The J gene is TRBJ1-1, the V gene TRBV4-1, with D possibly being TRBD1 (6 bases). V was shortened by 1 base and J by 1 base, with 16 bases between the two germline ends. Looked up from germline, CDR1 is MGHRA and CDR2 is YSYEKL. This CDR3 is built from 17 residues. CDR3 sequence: CASSQVIVRTENTEAFF. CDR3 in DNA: TGCGCCAGCAGCCAAGTCATTGTGCGGACAGAGAACACTGAAGCTTTCTTT.

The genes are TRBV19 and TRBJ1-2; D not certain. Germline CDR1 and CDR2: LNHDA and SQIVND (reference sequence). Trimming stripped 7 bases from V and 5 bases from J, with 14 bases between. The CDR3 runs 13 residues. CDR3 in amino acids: CASITTGEYGYTF. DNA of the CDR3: TGTGCCAGTATCACTACCGGGGAGTATGGCTACACCTTC.

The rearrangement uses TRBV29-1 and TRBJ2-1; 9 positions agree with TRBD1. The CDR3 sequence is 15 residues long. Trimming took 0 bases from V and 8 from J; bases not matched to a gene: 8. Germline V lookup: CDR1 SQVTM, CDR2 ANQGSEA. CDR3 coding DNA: TGCAGCGTTGAAGATTGGGGACAGGGACATGATGAGCAGTTCTTC. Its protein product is CSVEDWGQGHDEQFF.

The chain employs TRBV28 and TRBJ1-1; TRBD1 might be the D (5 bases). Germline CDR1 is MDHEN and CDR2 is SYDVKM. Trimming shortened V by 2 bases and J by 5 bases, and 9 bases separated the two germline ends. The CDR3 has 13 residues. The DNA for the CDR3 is TGTGCCAGCAGTTTAATAGGGGTGACTGAAGCTTTCTTT. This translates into CASSLIGVTEAFF.